The sequence of this TCR beta chain was determined in a study of shared clonotypes between healthy human individuals. Overall study context: Used for every donor were three CD4 naive, three CD4 memory, two CD8 naive and one CD8 memory plate. Overall study results and limits: Compared with clonotypes that all four donors shared, non-shared clonotypes had lower generation probabilities. Blood alone was sampled, and tissue repertoires likely differ.

Adult donors, all healthy and HIV-negative, had no recent acute infections or vaccinations. On this clone itself: Its target is not known.

In germline, CDR1 is MNHNS, CDR2 SASEGT. After removal of 6 bases from V and 4 bases from J, the junction contained 5 bases not matched to a gene. The CDR3 length is 14 residues. Using immunoSEQ multiplex PCR, the repertoire was profiled, and TCRdb retains in-frame clones only, with some absent. This sample has some 2.1 million clones, with 85% to 95% found just once. The source is a man younger than 35 in good health. The chain has TRBV6-1 and TRBJ2-5, with 10 bases aligning to TRBD2. The sequencing sample was made of naive CD4+ T cells sorted from blood. Subset denoted: CD45RA+ positively selected. Here the CDR3 reads CASRRASGGETQYF. The CDR3 nucleotides read TGTGCCAGCAGAAGGGCTAGCGGGGGAGAGACCCAGTACTTC.